A selection of T cell receptor beta chains follows, all from one sample in a study of PD-1 blockade in classical Hodgkin lymphoma. Measured with immunoSEQ multiplex PCR; TCRdb has only the in-frame clones, and not every one. The table lists fewer than 35,000 clones, 85% to 95% of them singletons, with over 2% in the top ten. Sequenced: peripheral blood mononuclear cells (PBMCs). These receptors were taken from a human donor with classical Hodgkin lymphoma. Each CDR3 is given with its conserved first and last residue. A D gene is named only where the DNA matches it firmly. Expanded clones get a size class; other rows say once, few or many, or leave the size out.

j_call: TRBJ2-3
clone_size: .
d_call: TRBD1
v_call: TRBV6-1
cdr3_nt: TGTGCCAGCAGCGGGACAGGGAGCGGAGATACGCAGTATTTT
cdr3_aa: CASSGTGSGDTQYF

j_call: TRBJ2-1
clone_size: once
d_call: .
v_call: TRBV11-2
cdr3_nt: TGTGCCAGCAGTCTCCCCCCGGGGTATGGGAATGAGCAGTTCTTC
cdr3_aa: CASSLPPGYGNEQFF

j_call: TRBJ2-4
clone_size: .
d_call: TRBD2
v_call: TRBV6-1
cdr3_nt: TGTGCCAGCAGTGAGGAGACTAGCGGGTTTGCCATTCAGTACTTC
cdr3_aa: CASSEETSGFAIQYF

j_call: TRBJ2-7
clone_size: .
d_call: .
v_call: TRBV6-5
cdr3_nt: TGTGCCAGCAGTTACGGAGAGGGAAGTTCCGAGCAGTACTTC
cdr3_aa: CASSYGEGSSEQYF

j_call: TRBJ2-2
clone_size: .
d_call: .
v_call: TRBV30
cdr3_nt: TGTGCCTGGAACGGAGTGAACACCGGGGAGCTGTTTTTT
cdr3_aa: CAWNGVNTGELFF

j_call: TRBJ1-1
clone_size: .
d_call: .
v_call: TRBV5-1
cdr3_nt: TGCGCCAGCAGCCTCTCGAACACTGAAGCTTTCTTT
cdr3_aa: CASSLSNTEAFF

j_call: TRBJ2-7
clone_size: .
d_call: TRBD1
v_call: TRBV11-2
cdr3_nt: TGTGCCAGCAGCCTAATTGGCAGGGGGAGCTCCTACGAGCAGTACTTC
cdr3_aa: CASSLIGRGSSYEQYF

j_call: TRBJ2-7
clone_size: .
d_call: TRBD2
v_call: TRBV7-2
cdr3_nt: TGTGCCAGCAGCTTAGCACAAGGACTAGCGGGAAGCTATGGGGCCCTAGACGAGCAGTACTTC
cdr3_aa: CASSLAQGLAGSYGALDEQYF

j_call: TRBJ1-2
clone_size: few
d_call: .
v_call: TRBV6-5
cdr3_nt: TGTGCCAGCAGGGGCTCCGGGACGGCGGTTGGTGGCTACACCTTC
cdr3_aa: CASRGSGTAVGGYTF

j_call: TRBJ2-2
clone_size: .
d_call: .
v_call: TRBV18
cdr3_nt: TGTGCCAGCTCACCCAGATTTTTCCGCCTCGGCACCGGGGAGCTGTTTTTT
cdr3_aa: CASSPRFFRLGTGELFF

j_call: TRBJ1-5
clone_size: once
d_call: .
v_call: TRBV5-1
cdr3_nt: TGCGCCAGCAGCCCAGGGGTGGAAGGCAATCAGCCCCAGCATTTT
cdr3_aa: CASSPGVEGNQPQHF

j_call: TRBJ2-7
clone_size: .
d_call: TRBD2
v_call: TRBV7-2
cdr3_nt: TGTGCCAGCAGCTTAGCGTCTAGCGGGAGGCAATACGAGCAGTACTTC
cdr3_aa: CASSLASSGRQYEQYF

j_call: TRBJ2-1
clone_size: .
d_call: .
v_call: TRBV4-2
cdr3_nt: TGTGCCAGCAGACATCTCGGAGTGGTAGAATCCTTCTCCTACAATGAGCAGTTCTTC
cdr3_aa: CASRHLGVVESFSYNEQFF

j_call: TRBJ2-3
clone_size: .
d_call: .
v_call: TRBV6-5
cdr3_nt: TGTGCCAGCAGGTCGGGGGCGGATACGCAGTATTTT
cdr3_aa: CASRSGADTQYF

j_call: TRBJ2-2
clone_size: .
d_call: .
v_call: TRBV7-2
cdr3_nt: TGTGCCAGCAGCTTAGCGGTTATCATCACCGGGGAGCTGTTTTTT
cdr3_aa: CASSLAVIITGELFF

j_call: TRBJ1-4
clone_size: .
d_call: .
v_call: TRBV30
cdr3_nt: TGTGCCTGGAGTCCCAGGCCCCTCCGGGAAAAACTGTTTTTT
cdr3_aa: CAWSPRPLREKLFF

j_call: TRBJ2-1
clone_size: few
d_call: .
v_call: TRBV9
cdr3_nt: TGTGCCAGCAGCTTCTGGGTGGACAATGAGCAGTTCTTC
cdr3_aa: CASSFWVDNEQFF

j_call: TRBJ1-1
clone_size: .
d_call: TRBD1
v_call: TRBV19
cdr3_nt: TGTGCCAGTAGTATAGGACAGGGGTTGAGGGGTGAAGCTTTCTTT
cdr3_aa: CASSIGQGLRGEAFF

j_call: TRBJ1-1
clone_size: .
d_call: TRBD1
v_call: TRBV6-4
cdr3_nt: TGTGCCAGCAGTAGGACAGGAGGGAGAGTCCTAAACACTGAAGCTTTCTTT
cdr3_aa: CASSRTGGRVLNTEAFF

j_call: TRBJ1-1
clone_size: .
d_call: .
v_call: TRBV5-6
cdr3_nt: TGTGCCAGCAGGTTCCGTCGGGACACTGAAGCTTTCTTT
cdr3_aa: CASRFRRDTEAFF